The 8 T cell receptor beta chains given below trace back to one sample, sequenced in a study of beta chain features in type 1 diabetes (dated by TCRdb to about 2018). Overall study results and their limits: A moderate but significant shortening of TCRB CDR3 length was observed in type 1 diabetes patients in all four CD4+ subsets.

Receptors were amplified or captured by the immunoSEQ multiplex PCR assay. All of the isolated RNA was reverse transcribed with the High Capacity cDNA Reverse Transcription Kit, so expressed TCRB transcripts were sequenced. The immuneACCESS repertoire file appears here via TCRdb, limited to in-frame rearrangements. These files lack a portion of the clones; in checked studies, under half of the deficit traces to unresolved V genes, and the cause of the others is not known. This sample is represented by fewer than 400,000 clones; about a tenth of them were singletons. The top ten constitute 0.9% to 1.1% of the sample. These receptors have no identified antigens. Sequenced material: central memory CD4+ T cells from blood. The origin of the receptors is a man aged 25 to 40 with type 1 diabetes.

The CDR3 protein is CASSQAEAGGGGRMETQYF. The CDR3 DNA follows: TGCGCCAGCAGCCAAGCAGAAGCGGGCGGAGGTGGGCGGATGGAGACCCAGTACTTC. This chain uses TRBV4-3 with TRBJ2-5; possibly TRBD2 for D (6 bases). This CDR3 has 19 amino acids. CDR1 and CDR2 from the germline V gene are LGHNA and YSLEER. V was clipped by 1 base and J by 5 bases, with 26 bases between them.

Only a few counts were recorded for this clone. The chain combines TRBV25-1 with TRBJ1-4; 8 bases line up with TRBD1. This CDR3 is 17 amino acids long. From germline, CDR1 is MGHDK and CDR2 SYGVNS. J was trimmed by 6 bases and V by 2 bases; bases with no gene match: 11. Here the CDR3 reads CASSEGTGTLWDEKLFF. The CDR3 nucleotides are TGTGCCAGCAGTGAAGGGACAGGAACCCTCTGGGATGAAAAACTGTTTTTT.

The chain is built from TRBV29-1 and TRBJ1-3; D is undetermined. V was shortened by 5 bases and J by 4 bases, with 12 bases between the two germline ends. Germline CDR1 is SQVTM and CDR2 is ANQGSEA. The CDR3 has 13 residues. CDR3 nucleotide sequence: TGCAGCGTTTCAACAGATTGGGGAAACACCATATATTTT. Protein sequence: CSVSTDWGNTIYF.

Only a few counts were recorded for this clone. J is TRBJ2-2 and V is TRBV13; weak D call: TRBD2 (5 bases). CDR1 is PRHDT, CDR2 FYEKMQ, per germline (reference sequence). The CDR3 length is 16 residues. V was trimmed by 1 base and J by 1 base, leaving 10 bases between them. Here the CDR3 reads CASSLVGGRNTGELFF. The CDR3 DNA is TGTGCCAGCAGCTTAGTTGGCGGGCGGAACACCGGGGAGCTGTTTTTT.

The table lists this clone with a few counts. The J gene is TRBJ2-3, the V gene TRBV2; 10 bases line up with TRBD2. V lost 6 bases, J lost 7 bases, and 7 bases stayed unmatched. The CDR3 spans 14 residues. Germline CDR1 and CDR2: SNHLY and FYNNEI. The chain's CDR3 is CASRPGLALNTQYF. CDR3 nucleotides: TGTGCCAGCAGACCGGGACTAGCGTTAAATACGCAGTATTTT.

Regarding this clone: A read error may produce the germline difference seen at one junction end. The chain employs TRBV10-3 and TRBJ2-5; 8 bases are shared with TRBD2. The CDR3 contains 15 residues. The V gene's germline CDR1 is ENHRY and CDR2 SYGVKD. The CDR3 is CASSFGGGPQETQYF. DNA of the CDR3: TGTGCCAGCAGTTTTGGCGGGGGGCCCCAAGAGACCCAGTACTTC.

A few counts support this clone. The chain couples TRBV28 to TRBJ2-1; 7 positions agree with TRBD2. Per the germline V gene, CDR1 is MDHEN and CDR2 is SYDVKM. This CDR3 spans 13 amino acids. Losses at the gene ends were 2 bases for V and 10 bases for J; bases not matched to a gene: 5. The CDR3 is CASSLRAGVEQFF. The CDR3 region has the DNA TGTGCCAGCAGTTTACGGGCGGGGGTAGAGCAGTTCTTC.

The V gene is TRBV7-2, the J gene TRBJ2-7; D tentatively fits TRBD1 or TRBD2 (6 bases each). V lost 1 base and J 4 bases, leaving 14 bases between the germline ends. Germline V CDR1 and CDR2: SGHTA, FQGNSA. The CDR3 spans 15 residues. In nucleotides, the CDR3 is TGTGCCAGCAGCTTAGTCCAGGGGAGGAGGTACGAGCAGTACTTC. This sequence encodes CASSLVQGRRYEQYF. Full variable domain (remainder filled in from reference TRBV7-2 and TRBJ2-7): GAGVSQSPSNKVTEKGKDVELRCDPISGHTALYWYRQSLGQGLEFLIYFQGNSAPDKSGLPSDRFSAERTGGSVSTLTIQRTQQEDSAVYLCASSLVQGRRYEQYFGPGTRLTVT.